The rows below give T cell receptor beta chains drawn from one sample of a study of CD8 T cells in ankylosing spondylitis. TCRdb called the 5' RACE reads again in MiXCR, with one record for every CDR3 protein. This table holds more than 400,000 distinct CDR3 sequences, approximately 5.3% found once. The sequenced sample was blood, either unsorted or a sorted T cell fraction (not recorded which). The receptors derive from a male donor with ankylosing spondylitis. The CDR3 runs from the conserved cysteine through the conserved F or W. The D gene is left open where the match is weak. The size field is filled for only some rows; it gives once, few, many or a size class.

d_gene: TRBD2
v_gene: TRBV9
j_gene: TRBJ2-1
abundance: -
CDR3aa: CASSVGSGRWDEQFF
CDR3nt: TGTGCCAGCAGCGTAGGCAGCGGGAGGTGGGATGAGCAGTTCTTC

d_gene: -
v_gene: TRBV7-2
j_gene: TRBJ1-5
abundance: many
CDR3aa: CASSFWGEDQPQHF
CDR3nt: TGTGCCAGCAGCTTTTGGGGGGAGGATCAGCCCCAGCATTTT

d_gene: TRBD2
v_gene: TRBV7-2
j_gene: TRBJ2-7
abundance: -
CDR3aa: CASSWTSGRVTYEQYF
CDR3nt: TGTGCCAGCAGCTGGACTAGCGGGAGGGTTACCTACGAGCAGTACTTC

d_gene: -
v_gene: TRBV9
j_gene: TRBJ2-5
abundance: many
CDR3aa: CASSVGGNQETQYF
CDR3nt: TGTGCCAGCAGCGTAGGAGGGAACCAAGAGACCCAGTACTTC

d_gene: -
v_gene: TRBV20-1
j_gene: TRBJ2-7
abundance: many
CDR3aa: CSASGGAAYEQYF
CDR3nt: TGCAGTGCTAGTGGCGGGGCGGCCTACGAGCAGTACTTC

d_gene: -
v_gene: TRBV4-2
j_gene: TRBJ2-1
abundance: few
CDR3aa: CASSQGEGKTGDEQFF
CDR3nt: TGTGCCAGCAGCCAAGGCGAGGGGAAGACGGGGGATGAGCAGTTCTTC

d_gene: TRBD1
v_gene: TRBV4-1
j_gene: TRBJ2-7
abundance: few
CDR3aa: CASSQGDRRSRYEQYF
CDR3nt: TGCGCCAGCAGCCAAGGGGACAGGCGAAGCCGGTACGAGCAGTACTTC

d_gene: -
v_gene: TRBV6-5
j_gene: TRBJ1-2
abundance: many
CDR3aa: CASSFRTDPNYGYTF
CDR3nt: TGTGCCAGCAGTTTCCGGACAGATCCTAACTATGGCTACACCTTC

d_gene: -
v_gene: TRBV5-1
j_gene: TRBJ2-1
abundance: many
CDR3aa: CASSHPVDRLYNEQFF
CDR3nt: TGCGCCAGCAGCCACCCCGTTGACAGGCTCTACAATGAGCAGTTCTTC

d_gene: -
v_gene: TRBV20-1
j_gene: TRBJ1-6
abundance: many
CDR3aa: CSAGGQYNSPLHF
CDR3nt: TGCAGTGCCGGAGGACAGTACAATTCACCCCTCCACTTT

d_gene: TRBD1
v_gene: TRBV20-1
j_gene: TRBJ2-7
abundance: many
CDR3aa: CSAPVGTGHYEQYF
CDR3nt: TGCAGTGCTCCTGTCGGGACAGGGCACTACGAGCAGTACTTC

d_gene: -
v_gene: TRBV6-1
j_gene: TRBJ1-3
abundance: many
CDR3aa: CASSVSDGYSGNTIYF
CDR3nt: TGTGCCAGCAGTGTCTCTGACGGCTACTCTGGAAACACCATATATTTT

d_gene: TRBD1
v_gene: TRBV10-2
j_gene: TRBJ2-3
abundance: many
CDR3aa: CASSEGTGTDTQYF
CDR3nt: TGCGCCAGCAGTGAAGGGACAGGTACAGATACGCAGTATTTT

d_gene: -
v_gene: TRBV20-1
j_gene: TRBJ1-3
abundance: few
CDR3aa: CSARGLPTGLYGNTIYF
CDR3nt: TGCAGCGCCCGGGGTCTACCCACCGGTTTATATGGAAACACCATATATTTT

d_gene: -
v_gene: TRBV5-1
j_gene: TRBJ1-2
abundance: many
CDR3aa: CASSFGQTYGYTF
CDR3nt: TGCGCCAGCAGCTTTGGACAGACCTATGGCTACACCTTC

d_gene: -
v_gene: TRBV6-1
j_gene: TRBJ1-5
abundance: many
CDR3aa: CASSRAPSSNQPQHF
CDR3nt: TGTGCCAGCAGTCGCGCCCCCAGTAGCAATCAGCCCCAGCATTTT

d_gene: -
v_gene: TRBV12-3/TRBV12-4
j_gene: TRBJ2-3
abundance: few
CDR3aa: CASRRMLASTDTQYF
CDR3nt: TGTGCCAGCAGACGGATGTTAGCTAGCACAGATACGCAGTATTTT

d_gene: TRBD1
v_gene: TRBV20-1
j_gene: TRBJ2-1
abundance: few
CDR3aa: CSPRGDRVYNEQFF
CDR3nt: TGCAGCCCAAGGGGGGACAGGGTTTACAATGAGCAGTTCTTC

d_gene: -
v_gene: TRBV12-3/TRBV12-4
j_gene: TRBJ2-7
abundance: many
CDR3aa: CASSLARGHNSYEQYF
CDR3nt: TGTGCCAGCAGTTTAGCGCGAGGGCACAACTCCTACGAGCAGTACTTC

d_gene: -
v_gene: TRBV5-4
j_gene: TRBJ2-7
abundance: few
CDR3aa: CASSSIGDRYEQYF
CDR3nt: TGTGCCAGCAGCTCCATAGGGGATAGGTACGAGCAGTACTTC

d_gene: -
v_gene: TRBV4-2
j_gene: TRBJ1-1
abundance: many
CDR3aa: CASSQELASSQAFF
CDR3nt: TGTGCCAGCAGCCAAGAGCTGGCATCCTCTCAGGCTTTCTTT

d_gene: TRBD2
v_gene: TRBV6-2/TRBV6-3
j_gene: TRBJ2-1
abundance: many
CDR3aa: CASSYGRTSGVGEQFF
CDR3nt: TGTGCCAGCAGTTACGGGAGGACTAGCGGAGTGGGTGAGCAGTTCTTC

d_gene: -
v_gene: TRBV6-2/TRBV6-3
j_gene: TRBJ1-2
abundance: many
CDR3aa: CASSQIYGYTF
CDR3nt: TGTGCCAGCAGCCAAATCTATGGCTACACCTTC

d_gene: -
v_gene: TRBV9
j_gene: TRBJ1-1
abundance: many
CDR3aa: CASSPRHSMNTEAFF
CDR3nt: TGTGCCAGCAGCCCCCGACATTCCATGAACACTGAAGCTTTCTTT